The 32 T cell receptor beta chains given below trace back to one sample, sequenced in a study of blood T cell repertoires in COVID-19. This table comes from immunoSEQ multiplex PCR, and its TCRdb copy is limited to in-frame clones, with some not included. The sample consists of 100,000 to 150,000 clones, about four fifths of them appearing once. The sample was peripheral blood. These TCRs come from an elderly woman with acute or convalescent COVID-19.

The chain combines TRBV25-1 with TRBJ1-2, with a weak D call TRBD1 (5 bases). This CDR3 spans 13 amino acids. The germline CDR1 and CDR2 sequences are MGHDK and SYGVNS. The V gene lost 4 bases and the J gene lost 3 bases, with 9 bases spanning the gap. CDR3 DNA: TGTGCCAGCAGTGGGGGCATATACTATGGCTACACCTTC. Translated: CASSGGIYYGYTF.

The chain couples TRBV11-2 to TRBJ2-1; 10 nucleotides match TRBD2. The J segment lost 7 bases and the V segment lost 5 bases, leaving 11 bases of the junction unmatched. Germline loops: CDR1 SGHAT, CDR2 FQNNGV. The CDR3 has 16 amino acids. The CDR3: CASSPLSGLASNEQFF. The CDR3, as DNA: TGTGCCAGCAGCCCCCTTTCGGGACTAGCGTCTAATGAGCAGTTCTTC.

The chain links TRBV5-4 to TRBJ2-2; unclear D gene. CDR3 length: 14 residues. Germline V gene data show CDR1 as SGHNT and CDR2 as YYREEE (reference sequence). Trimming removed 6 bases from V and 3 bases from J, with 12 bases in between. For the CDR3, the DNA is TGTGCCAGCACCTTTGGGCAGGACACCGGGGAGCTGTTTTTT. Protein product: CASTFGQDTGELFF.

This clone was seen just once. The chain employs TRBV18 and TRBJ2-1, with TRBD1 matching 10 bases. The CDR3 length is 14 residues. J gave up 3 bases and V 6 bases, and 2 bases lay outside the gene matches. Germline assignment: CDR1 KGHSH and CDR2 LQKENI. The CDR3 spells CASSRTGGYNEQFF. For the CDR3, the DNA is TGTGCCAGCTCGCGGACAGGGGGCTACAATGAGCAGTTCTTC. The full variable domain, rest sourced from reference TRBV18 and TRBJ2-1, is NAGVMQNPRHLVRRRGQEARLRCSPMKGHSHVYWYRQLPEEGLKFMVYLQKENIIDESGMPKERFSAEFPKEGPSILRIQQVVRGDSAAYFCASSRTGGYNEQFFGPGTRLTVL.

CDR3 loop: CAWSRLWGTGGAGELFF. The CDR3, as DNA: TGTGCCTGGAGTCGTTTGTGGGGGACAGGGGGCGCCGGGGAGCTGTTTTTT. V gene TRBV30 combines with J gene TRBJ2-2; TRBD1 matches at 12 bases. Trimming took 2 bases from V and 6 from J; bases not matched to a gene: 10. CDR1 is GTSNPN, CDR2 SVGIG, per germline (reference sequence). CDR3 size: 17 residues.

The chain joins TRBV11-2 to TRBJ1-6; D remains ambiguous. V was shortened by 1 base and J by 5 bases, with 9 bases between the two germline ends. This CDR3 is built from 15 residues. Germline values: CDR1 SGHAT, CDR2 FQNNGV. CDR3 DNA: TGTGCCAGCAGCTTAGGGCCAGGTGATAATTCACCCCTCCACTTT. Protein sequence: CASSLGPGDNSPLHF.

This clone showed up many times. The CDR3 loop is CASSYSRDNYEQYF. The CDR3 DNA is TGTGCCAGCAGTTACTCTCGCGACAACTACGAGCAGTACTTC. V and J are TRBV6-2 or TRBV6-3 and TRBJ2-7, with D hard to call. Germline-derived CDR1 and CDR2 are MNHEY and SVGEGT. V lost 0 bases and J lost 3, with 9 bases in between. The CDR3 consists of 14 residues.

The rearrangement uses TRBV2 and TRBJ2-3; a possible D gene is TRBD1 (5 bases). V gave up 4 bases and J gave up 3 bases, with 11 bases separating them. Per the germline V gene, CDR1 is SNHLY and CDR2 is FYNNEI. This CDR3 region has 14 residues. As DNA, the CDR3 is TGTGCCAGCAGTGTGCAGGGTGGTACAGATACGCAGTATTTT. This gives the protein CASSVQGGTDTQYF. The full variable domain, rest sourced from reference TRBV2 and TRBJ2-3, is EPEVTQTPSHQVTQMGQEVILRCVPISNHLYFYWYRQILGQKVEFLVSFYNNEISEKSEIFDDQFSVERPDGSNFTLKIRSTKLEDSAMYFCASSVQGGTDTQYFGPGTRLTVL.

The chain carries TRBV11-2 and TRBJ1-1; a possible D gene is TRBD1 (6 bases). V lost 10 bases to trimming and J lost 5 bases, with 20 bases between them. Looked up from germline, CDR1 is SGHAT and CDR2 is FQNNGV. The CDR3 has 14 residues. The CDR3 DNA reads TGTGCCACCCGGGGGGCGATAGGTCTAACTGAAGCTTTCTTT. It is translated as CATRGAIGLTEAFF.

The chain carries TRBV3-1 (or the pseudogene TRBV3-2) and TRBJ1-2; 8 bases are a match to TRBD1. The trim removed 0 bases at V and 8 bases at J, leaving 14 bases unmatched. The CDR3 is 17 residues long. Germline V gene data show CDR1 as LGHDT and CDR2 as YNNKEL (reference sequence). The CDR3 reads CASSQDNTAGQVGGYTF. Written as DNA, the CDR3 is TGTGCCAGCAGCCAAGATAACACGGCGGGACAGGTCGGAGGCTACACCTTC.

The V and J genes are TRBV7-9 and TRBJ2-1, with D perhaps TRBD2 (5 bases). V lost 4 bases to trimming and J lost 5 bases, with 12 bases between them. Looked up from germline, CDR1 is SEHNR and CDR2 is FQNEAQ (reference sequence). The CDR3 totals 14 residues. The CDR3 sequence: CASSSSFGNNEQFF. CDR3 DNA: TGTGCCAGCAGCTCCTCCTTCGGGAACAATGAGCAGTTCTTC.

Only a few counts were recorded for this clone. The chain uses TRBV6-5 and TRBJ1-2, with D perhaps matching TRBD1 (5 bases). V lost 5 bases to trimming and J lost 3 bases, with 7 bases between them. Germline V gene sequence: CDR1 MNHEY, CDR2 SVGAGI. This CDR3 comprises 12 residues. The DNA of the CDR3 is TGTGCCAGCAGTCAGGGTCACTATGGCTACACCTTC. Encoded protein: CASSQGHYGYTF.

V and J are TRBV19 and TRBJ1-1; a possible D gene is TRBD1 (5 bases). Germline values: CDR1 LNHDA, CDR2 SQIVND (reference sequence). The CDR3 is 15 residues long. Trimming pared 0 bases from V and 3 bases from J, leaving 11 bases between. CDR3 sequence: CASSIESQGYTEAFF. DNA for the CDR3: TGTGCCAGTAGTATAGAGTCGCAGGGCTACACTGAAGCTTTCTTT.

V usage is TRBV3-1 (or the pseudogene TRBV3-2) and J usage is TRBJ1-4; 7 bases match TRBD1. The CDR3 extends over 17 amino acids. V gave up 5 bases and J gave up 7 bases; unmatched junction bases: 16. CDR1 and CDR2 (germline): LGHDT, YNNKEL (reference sequence). Here the CDR3 reads CASSKRTGPGTGEKLFF. The CDR3 DNA follows: TGTGCCAGCAGCAAGAGGACAGGCCCGGGGACGGGTGAAAAACTGTTTTTT.

The CDR3 coding sequence is TGCAGCGTCGGGGGGGGTCTCACAGATACGCAGTATTTT. This gives the protein CSVGGGLTDTQYF. V gene TRBV29-1 combines with J gene TRBJ2-3, with TRBD2 identical over 8 bases. The V and J ends lost 6 bases and 2 bases, in that order; junction bases with no gene match: 4. The CDR3 sequence is 13 residues long. Germline CDR1 is SQVTM and CDR2 is ANQGSEA.

CDR3 sequence reads: CASSSSGSSDTQYF. The CDR3 coding sequence is TGCGCCAGCAGCTCTAGCGGGAGTTCAGATACGCAGTATTTT. The chain employs TRBV5-1 and TRBJ2-3; 10 bases agree with TRBD2. Germline V gives CDR1 SGHRS, CDR2 YFSETQ. The CDR3 spans 14 residues. Germline trimming cut 3 bases from V and 4 bases from J; bases unmatched to any gene: 2. Using reference TRBV5-1 and TRBJ2-3 for the parts outside the CDR3, the full variable domain is KAGVTQTPRYLIKTRGQQVTLSCSPISGHRSVSWYQQTPGQGLQFLFEYFSETQRNKGNFPGRFSGRQFSNSRSEMNVSTLELGDSALYLCASSSSGSSDTQYFGPGTRLTVL.

With regard to this clone: The same CDR3 also results from other DNA sequences found in this sample. The V gene is TRBV19, the J gene TRBJ1-5, with D perhaps TRBD1 (5 bases). The CDR3 contains 14 residues. The germline gives CDR1 LNHDA, CDR2 SQIVND (reference sequence). Trimming took off 1 base at V and 7 bases at J, with 11 bases between the two ends. The CDR3 region has the DNA TGTGCCAGTAGTATAGGCCAGGGAGGCCAGCCCCAGCATTTT. Amino acids: CASSIGQGGQPQHF. Looking up the rest from reference TRBV19 and TRBJ1-5 gives the full variable domain: DGGITQSPKYLFRKEGQNVTLSCEQNLNHDAMYWYRQDPGQGLRLIYYSQIVNDFQKGDIAEGYSVSREKKESFPLTVTSAQKNPTAFYLCASSIGQGGQPQHFGDGTRLSIL.

The chain carries TRBV6-5 and TRBJ2-7, with D unresolved. Germline CDR1 and CDR2: MNHEY and SVGAGI. This CDR3 has 11 amino acids. V shed 3 bases and J shed 7 bases, with 7 bases lying between them. CDR3 sequence reads: CASSYNREQYF. For the CDR3, the DNA is TGTGCCAGCAGTTATAACCGGGAGCAGTACTTC.

This CDR3 reads CASRDNRAGELFF. The CDR3 DNA follows: TGTGCCAGCAGAGACAACAGGGCCGGGGAGCTGTTTTTT. V usage is TRBV12-3 or TRBV12-4 and J usage is TRBJ2-2, with TRBD1 as a possible D gene (6 bases). This CDR3 spans 13 amino acids. Between the trimmed V and J ends, which lost 6 bases and 6 bases, there was a span of 11 bases.

In regard to this clone: The same CDR3 also results from other DNA sequences found in this sample. The V call is TRBV19, the J call TRBJ1-5; 9 positions agree with TRBD1. CDR1 LNHDA and CDR2 SQIVND come from the germline V gene (reference sequence). The length of the CDR3 is 15 residues. V was clipped by 1 base and J by 2 bases; unmatched bases: 0. The CDR3 DNA reads as TGTGCCAGTAGTATAGGGACAGGGGGCAATCAGCCCCAGCATTTT. Its protein product is CASSIGTGGNQPQHF. The whole variable domain, filled in from reference TRBV19 and TRBJ1-5, reads DGGITQSPKYLFRKEGQNVTLSCEQNLNHDAMYWYRQDPGQGLRLIYYSQIVNDFQKGDIAEGYSVSREKKESFPLTVTSAQKNPTAFYLCASSIGTGGNQPQHFGDGTRLSIL.

The gene calls are TRBV7-6 and TRBJ2-5; 7 positions agree with TRBD1. The ends lost 1 base at V and 1 base at J; junction bases unmatched: 6. Germline V lookup: CDR1 SGHVS, CDR2 FNYEAQ. This CDR3 comprises 16 residues. DNA of the CDR3: TGTGCCAGCAGCTTAGAGGGGCCAGGGGGCCAAGAGACCCAGTACTTC. Translation gives CASSLEGPGGQETQYF. Supplemented by reference TRBV7-6 and TRBJ2-5, the full variable domain reads GAGVSQSPRYKVTKRGQDVALRCDPISGHVSLYWYRQALGQGPEFLTYFNYEAQQDKSGLPNDRFSAERPEGSISTLTIQRTEQRDSAMYRCASSLEGPGGQETQYFGPGTRLLVL.

This clone was recorded only once. This chain connects TRBV19 to TRBJ1-1; no clear D gene. Germline-derived CDR1 and CDR2 are LNHDA and SQIVND (reference sequence). The CDR3 has 14 residues. V was clipped by 7 bases and J by 5 bases, with 17 bases between them. The CDR3 nucleotides read TGTGCCAGTAATCCGCGCGGCCGCGGTACTGAAGCTTTCTTT. It yields the protein CASNPRGRGTEAFF.

The CDR3 nucleotides are TGTGCCAGCAGCTTAGCGGCTAGCGGGGGAGCCTACGAGCAGTACTTC. Amino acids: CASSLAASGGAYEQYF. This chain uses TRBV7-2 with TRBJ2-7; TRBD2 matches at 10 bases. Trimming took 0 bases from V and 2 from J; bases not matched to a gene: 4. There are 16 residues in the CDR3. Looked up from germline, CDR1 is SGHTA and CDR2 is FQGNSA.

The V gene is TRBV6-5, the J gene TRBJ2-7; possible D gene TRBD1, 5 bases. V was trimmed by 6 bases and J by 2 bases, leaving 14 bases between them. Germline V gene lookup returns CDR1 MNHEY and CDR2 SVGAGI. This CDR3 region has 14 residues. The CDR3 loop is CASRGQGNAYEQYF. Here the CDR3 DNA reads TGTGCCAGCAGGGGCCAGGGTAATGCCTACGAGCAGTACTTC.

The chain carries TRBV5-1 and TRBJ1-4; 7 bases align to TRBD1. Germline CDR1 reads SGHRS; CDR2 reads YFSETQ. The V segment lost 0 bases and the J segment 8 bases; nucleotides outside the gene matches: 1. There are 13 residues in the CDR3. CDR3 bases: TGCGCCAGCAGCTTGGCGACAGGGGAAAAACTGTTTTTT. Translating it yields CASSLATGEKLFF.

Here the CDR3 DNA reads TGTGCCAGCAGTTATACAGGGAGTAACACTGAAGCTTTCTTT. Amino acids: CASSYTGSNTEAFF. The J gene is TRBJ1-1, the V gene TRBV6-5; a weak D match, TRBD1 (6 bases). The CDR3 loop spans 14 amino acids. V lost 3 bases and J lost 2, with 10 bases in between. The germline V gene encodes CDR1 MNHEY and CDR2 SVGAGI.

This rearrangement joins TRBV5-1 to TRBJ1-2, with D maybe TRBD1 (6 bases). The CDR3 has 15 amino acids. V was pared by 4 bases and J by 2 bases, with 15 bases between. Germline-derived CDR1 and CDR2 are SGHRS and YFSETQ. The CDR3 nucleotides are TGCGCCAGCAGCGCCGGACAGACCTTCAACTATGGCTACACCTTC. It yields the protein CASSAGQTFNYGYTF. The whole variable domain, filled in from reference TRBV5-1 and TRBJ1-2, reads KAGVTQTPRYLIKTRGQQVTLSCSPISGHRSVSWYQQTPGQGLQFLFEYFSETQRNKGNFPGRFSGRQFSNSRSEMNVSTLELGDSALYLCASSAGQTFNYGYTFGSGTRLTVV.

This chain joins TRBV19 and TRBJ2-5; 10 bases agree with TRBD1. V shed 5 bases and J 7 bases; nucleotides not matched to a gene: 10. The CDR3 runs 15 residues. Germline V gene sequence: CDR1 LNHDA, CDR2 SQIVND (reference sequence). CDR3 sequence (DNA): TGTGCCAGTAGTCCCCGGACAGGGGGATTTGGGACCCAGTACTTC. As protein: CASSPRTGGFGTQYF.

In regard to this clone: One end of the junction fails to match germline, which may point to a read error. J is TRBJ2-7 and V is TRBV27; TRBD1 agrees at 9 bases. The V gene's germline CDR1 is MNHEY and CDR2 SMNVEV (reference sequence). The CDR3 has 13 residues. CDR3 sequence reads: CASSWTGDTRVNF. The CDR3, as DNA: TGTGCCAGCAGTTGGACAGGGGACACGAGGGTGAACTTC.

The chain recombines TRBV12-3 or TRBV12-4 with TRBJ2-7; D is uncertain. The V end was cut by 6 bases, the J end by 4 bases, with 10 bases between. The CDR3 has 12 residues. This CDR3 reads CASSLHGYEQYF. DNA for the CDR3: TGTGCCAGCAGCTTACACGGGTACGAGCAGTACTTC.

The chain couples TRBV6-1 to TRBJ1-5, with D perhaps TRBD1 (6 bases). Deletions cut 3 bases from V and 2 bases from J, with 11 bases between. The germline gives CDR1 MNHNS, CDR2 SASEGT. The CDR3 runs to 15 residues. The CDR3 reads CASSEARGGNQPQHF. DNA for the CDR3: TGTGCCAGCAGTGAGGCCAGGGGAGGCAATCAGCCCCAGCATTTT.

The chain joins TRBV5-1 to TRBJ1-1, with D hard to call. Germline V gene lookup returns CDR1 SGHRS and CDR2 YFSETQ. CDR3 length equals 16 residues. Between the trimmed V and J ends, which lost 1 base and 0 bases, there was a span of 13 bases. In nucleotides, the CDR3 is TGCGCCAGCAGCTTGCCCAGTCGTTCTCTGAACACTGAAGCTTTCTTT. It translates to CASSLPSRSLNTEAFF.